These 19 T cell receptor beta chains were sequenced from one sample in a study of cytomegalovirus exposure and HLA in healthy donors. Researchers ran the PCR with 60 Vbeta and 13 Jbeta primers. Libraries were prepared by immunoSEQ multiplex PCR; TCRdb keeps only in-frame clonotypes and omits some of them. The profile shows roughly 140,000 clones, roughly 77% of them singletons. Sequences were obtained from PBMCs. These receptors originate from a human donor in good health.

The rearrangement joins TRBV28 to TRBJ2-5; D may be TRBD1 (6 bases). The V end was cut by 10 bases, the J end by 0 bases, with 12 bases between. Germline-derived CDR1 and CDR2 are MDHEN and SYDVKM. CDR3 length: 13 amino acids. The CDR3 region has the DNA TGTGCCACCCATCGGACAGACCAAGAGACCCAGTACTTC. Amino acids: CATHRTDQETQYF.

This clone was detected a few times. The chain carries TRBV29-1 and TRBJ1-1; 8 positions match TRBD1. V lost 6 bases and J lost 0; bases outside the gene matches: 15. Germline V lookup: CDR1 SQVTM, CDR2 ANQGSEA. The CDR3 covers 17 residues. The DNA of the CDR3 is TGCAGCGTCGCTTCTTTTACCGGGACAGGAATGAACACTGAAGCTTTCTTT. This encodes CSVASFTGTGMNTEAFF. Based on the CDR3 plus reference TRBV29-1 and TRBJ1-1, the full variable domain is SAVISQKPSRDICQRGTSLTIQCQVDSQVTMMFWYRQQPGQSLTLIATANQGSEATYESGFVIDKFPISRPNLTFSTLTVSNMSPEDSSIYLCSVASFTGTGMNTEAFFGQGTRLTVV.

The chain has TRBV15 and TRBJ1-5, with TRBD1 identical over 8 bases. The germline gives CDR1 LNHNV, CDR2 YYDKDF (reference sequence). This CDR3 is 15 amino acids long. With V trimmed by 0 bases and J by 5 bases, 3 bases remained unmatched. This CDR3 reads CATSREGTGHQPQHF. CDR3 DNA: TGTGCCACCAGCAGAGAAGGGACAGGACATCAGCCCCAGCATTTT. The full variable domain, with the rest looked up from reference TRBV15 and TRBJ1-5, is DAMVIQNPRYQVTQFGKPVTLSCSQTLNHNVMYWYQQKSSQAPKLLFHYYDKDFNNEADTPDNFQSRRPNTSFCFLDIRSPGLGDTAMYLCATSREGTGHQPQHFGDGTRLSIL.

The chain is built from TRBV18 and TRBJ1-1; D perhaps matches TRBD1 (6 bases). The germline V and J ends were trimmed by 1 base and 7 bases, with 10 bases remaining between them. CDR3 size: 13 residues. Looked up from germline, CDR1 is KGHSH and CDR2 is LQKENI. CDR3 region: CASSPQGEVEAFF. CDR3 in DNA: TGTGCCAGCTCACCACAGGGGGAAGTTGAAGCTTTCTTT.

CDR3 sequence (DNA): TGTGCCAGCAGCGCAGAGACGGGAGGTTGGTACAATGAGCAGTTCTTC. Protein: CASSAETGGWYNEQFF. V usage is TRBV5-6 and J usage is TRBJ2-1; 7 bases are shared with TRBD2. This CDR3 is built from 16 residues. The V and J ends lost 4 bases and 4 bases, in that order; junction bases with no gene match: 11. Germline CDR1 SGHDT, CDR2 YYEEEE.

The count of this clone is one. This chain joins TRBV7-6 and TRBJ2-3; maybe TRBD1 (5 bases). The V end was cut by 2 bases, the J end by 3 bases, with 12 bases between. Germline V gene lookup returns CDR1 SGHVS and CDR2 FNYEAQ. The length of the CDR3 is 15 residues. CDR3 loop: CASSLRQGNTDTQYF. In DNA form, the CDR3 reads TGTGCCAGCAGCTTACGGCAGGGTAATACAGATACGCAGTATTTT.

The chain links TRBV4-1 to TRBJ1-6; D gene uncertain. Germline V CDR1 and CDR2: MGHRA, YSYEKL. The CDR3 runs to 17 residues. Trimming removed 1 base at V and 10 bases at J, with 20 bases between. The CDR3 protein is CASSQVGRTEGGSPLHF. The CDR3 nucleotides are TGCGCCAGCAGCCAAGTCGGGAGGACCGAGGGTGGATCACCCCTCCACTTT.

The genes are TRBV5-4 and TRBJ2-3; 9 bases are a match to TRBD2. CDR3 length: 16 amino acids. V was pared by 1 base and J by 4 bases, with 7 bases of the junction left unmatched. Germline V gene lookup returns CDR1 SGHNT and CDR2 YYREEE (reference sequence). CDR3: CASSLFAGGIADTQYF. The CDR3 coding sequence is TGTGCCAGCAGCTTGTTCGCGGGAGGGATCGCAGATACGCAGTATTTT.

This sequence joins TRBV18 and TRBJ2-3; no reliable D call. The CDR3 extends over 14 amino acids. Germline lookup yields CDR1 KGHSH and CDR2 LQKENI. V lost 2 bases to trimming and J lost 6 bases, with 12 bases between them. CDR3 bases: TGTGCCAGCTCACCATTTTCTGTATTTGATACGCAGTATTTT. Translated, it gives CASSPFSVFDTQYF.

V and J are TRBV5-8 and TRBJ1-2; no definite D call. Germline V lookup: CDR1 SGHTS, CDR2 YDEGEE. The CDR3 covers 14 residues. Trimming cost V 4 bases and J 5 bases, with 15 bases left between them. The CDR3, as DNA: TGTGCCAGCAGCCCGGTTGGACGGAGGTATGGCTACACCTTC. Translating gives CASSPVGRRYGYTF.

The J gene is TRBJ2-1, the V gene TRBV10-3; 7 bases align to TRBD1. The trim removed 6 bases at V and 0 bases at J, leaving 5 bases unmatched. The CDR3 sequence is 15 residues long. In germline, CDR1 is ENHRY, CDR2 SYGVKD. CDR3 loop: CAIRETGSSYNEQFF. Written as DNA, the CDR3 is TGTGCCATCAGAGAGACAGGGAGCTCCTACAATGAGCAGTTCTTC.

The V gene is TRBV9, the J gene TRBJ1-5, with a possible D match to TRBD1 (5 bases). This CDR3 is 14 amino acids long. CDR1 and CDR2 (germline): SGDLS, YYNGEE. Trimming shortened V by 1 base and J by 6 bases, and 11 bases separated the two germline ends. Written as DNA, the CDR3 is TGTGCCAGCAGCGTAACCGGGCAGGGTCAGCCCCAGCATTTT. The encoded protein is CASSVTGQGQPQHF.

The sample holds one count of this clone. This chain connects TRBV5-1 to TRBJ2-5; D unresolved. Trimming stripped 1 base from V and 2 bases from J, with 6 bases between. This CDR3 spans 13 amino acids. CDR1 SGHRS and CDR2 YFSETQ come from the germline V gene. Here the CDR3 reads CASSLTPQETQYF. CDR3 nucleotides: TGCGCCAGCAGCTTGACACCGCAAGAGACCCAGTACTTC.

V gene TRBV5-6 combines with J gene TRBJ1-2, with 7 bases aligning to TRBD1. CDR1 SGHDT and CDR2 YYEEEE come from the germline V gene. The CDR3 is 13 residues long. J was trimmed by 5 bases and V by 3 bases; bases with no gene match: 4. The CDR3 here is CASSYRGPYGYTF. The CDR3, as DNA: TGTGCCAGCAGCTACAGGGGACCTTATGGCTACACCTTC.

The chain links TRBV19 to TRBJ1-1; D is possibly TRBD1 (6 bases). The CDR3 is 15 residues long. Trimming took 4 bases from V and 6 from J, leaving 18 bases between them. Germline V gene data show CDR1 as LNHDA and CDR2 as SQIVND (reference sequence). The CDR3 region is CASSTTGSWGAEAFF. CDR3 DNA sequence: TGTGCCAGTAGTACTACAGGGAGTTGGGGTGCTGAAGCTTTCTTT. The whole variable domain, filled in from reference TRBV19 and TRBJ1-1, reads DGGITQSPKYLFRKEGQNVTLSCEQNLNHDAMYWYRQDPGQGLRLIYYSQIVNDFQKGDIAEGYSVSREKKESFPLTVTSAQKNPTAFYLCASSTTGSWGAEAFFGQGTRLTVV.

The CDR3 loop is CAWSPGFSYEQYF. CDR3 sequence (DNA): TGTGCCTGGAGTCCAGGATTCTCCTACGAGCAGTACTTC. This chain links TRBV30 with TRBJ2-7; D uncertain. Germline V lookup: CDR1 GTSNPN, CDR2 SVGIG (reference sequence). Deletions cut 2 bases from V and 0 bases from J, with 8 bases between. There are 13 residues in the CDR3.

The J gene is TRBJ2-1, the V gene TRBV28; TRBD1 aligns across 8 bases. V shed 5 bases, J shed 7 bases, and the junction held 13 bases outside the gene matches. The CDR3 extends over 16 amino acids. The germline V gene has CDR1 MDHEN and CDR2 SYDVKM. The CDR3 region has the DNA TGTGCCAGCAGTCGGCAGGGGGCCGGGGGTTCGAATGAGCAGTTCTTC. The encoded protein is CASSRQGAGGSNEQFF.

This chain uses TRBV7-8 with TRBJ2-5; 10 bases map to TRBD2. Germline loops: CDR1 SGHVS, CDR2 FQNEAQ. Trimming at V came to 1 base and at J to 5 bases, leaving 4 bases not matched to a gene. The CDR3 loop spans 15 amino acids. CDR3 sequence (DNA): TGTGCCAGCAGCTTAGGTGGTAGCGGGAGGGAGACCCAGTACTTC. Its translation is CASSLGGSGRETQYF. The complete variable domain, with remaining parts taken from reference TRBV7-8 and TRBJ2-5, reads GAGVSQSPRYKVAKRGQDVALRCDPISGHVSLFWYQQALGQGPEFLTYFQNEAQLDKSGLPSDRFFAERPEGSVSTLKIQRTQQEDSAVYLCASSLGGSGRETQYFGPGTRLLVL.

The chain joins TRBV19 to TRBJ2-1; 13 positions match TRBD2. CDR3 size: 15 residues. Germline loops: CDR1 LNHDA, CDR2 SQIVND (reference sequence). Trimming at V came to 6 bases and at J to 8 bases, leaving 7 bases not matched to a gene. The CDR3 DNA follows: TGTGCCAGTAGAGTAGGGACTAGCGGGAAAGATGAGCAGTTCTTC. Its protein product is CASRVGTSGKDEQFF.